Following are 12 T cell receptor beta chains from one sample sequenced in a study of cytomegalovirus exposure and HLA in healthy donors. The PCR ran on 60 Vbeta and 13 Jbeta primers. The repertoire was sequenced with immunoSEQ multiplex PCR; TCRdb's copy has only in-frame clones and lacks some. Of about 67,000 clones detected, 75% to 90% appear once; the ten largest clones hold about 12%. The specimen was PBMCs. Receptors originate from a woman in her thirties in good health and CMV-seropositive.

This clone was counted once. The chain has TRBV30 and TRBJ2-5; D perhaps matches TRBD1 (6 bases). The J call may be faulty, since TRBJ2-7 better matches the DNA end. CDR1 GTSNPN and CDR2 SVGIG come from the germline V gene (reference sequence). This CDR3 is 16 amino acids long. As DNA, the CDR3 is TGTGCCTGGAGTGTAGGACAGCCCAAGAAGCTCTACGAGCAGTACTTC. Amino acid sequence: CAWSVGQPKKLYEQYF.

This chain joins TRBV9 and TRBJ2-7; 7 bases are shared with TRBD2. The CDR3 extends over 14 amino acids. Germline V CDR1 and CDR2: SGDLS, YYNGEE. V dropped 4 bases and J dropped 1; count of bases not matched to a gene: 5. This CDR3 reads CASSPSAGSYEQYF. The CDR3 DNA reads TGTGCCAGCAGCCCCTCAGCGGGATCCTACGAGCAGTACTTC.

This clone was observed a single time. This chain links TRBV27 with TRBJ2-3, with D unresolved. V was shortened by 8 bases and J by 6 bases, with 6 bases between the two germline ends. The CDR3 is 10 amino acids. Germline V gives CDR1 MNHEY, CDR2 SMNVEV (reference sequence). DNA for the CDR3: TGTGCCAGCCGTTCGGATACGCAGTATTTT. Translating gives CASRSDTQYF.

This chain links TRBV30 with TRBJ2-1; 9 positions match TRBD2. This CDR3 is built from 16 residues. With V trimmed by 5 bases and J by 4 bases, 12 bases remained unmatched. Germline CDR1 is GTSNPN and CDR2 is SVGIG (reference sequence). This CDR3 reads CAWGGDLAGGYNEQFF. The CDR3 DNA is TGTGCCTGGGGGGGGGATCTGGCGGGAGGGTACAATGAGCAGTTCTTC.

CDR3 amino acids: CASSPRLGGLAETFSTDTQYF. The CDR3 DNA follows: TGCGCCAGCAGCCCACGCCTTGGGGGACTAGCTGAAACGTTCAGCACAGATACGCAGTATTTT. This chain joins TRBV5-1 and TRBJ2-3; TRBD2 agrees at 9 bases. After removal of 4 bases from V and 0 bases from J, the junction contained 21 bases not matched to a gene. The CDR3 sequence is 21 residues long. Germline V gives CDR1 SGHRS, CDR2 YFSETQ.

Details on this clone: One end of the junction is discordant with germline, which a read error may explain. The genes are TRBV11-3 and TRBJ2-3; D perhaps matches TRBD2 (7 bases). CDR1 SGHNT and CDR2 YENEEA come from the germline V gene. CDR3 length: 13 amino acids. The CDR3 loop reads CASSPGGTDAQYF. The CDR3 nucleotides read TGTGCCAGCAGCCCGGGGGGCACAGATGCGCAGTATTTT.

The DNA of the CDR3 is TGTGCCACCGCGGACAGGGGGCTCATCAATCAGCCCCAGCATTTT. Protein sequence: CATADRGLINQPQHF. The chain employs TRBV19 and TRBJ1-5, with 11 bases matching TRBD1. CDR1 is LNHDA and CDR2 is SQIVND in the germline V gene (reference sequence). The CDR3 loop spans 15 amino acids. The V segment lost 10 bases and the J segment 3 bases; nucleotides outside the gene matches: 8.

The chain has TRBV5-1 and TRBJ2-1; 7 bases map to TRBD1. The CDR3 totals 16 residues. Germline-derived CDR1 and CDR2 are SGHRS and YFSETQ. J lost 0 bases, V lost 4 bases, and 7 bases had no gene match. This CDR3 reads CASSLEDRSSYNEQFF. CDR3 coding DNA: TGCGCCAGCAGCCTGGAGGACAGGAGCTCCTACAATGAGCAGTTCTTC.

V usage is TRBV29-1 and J usage is TRBJ2-3, with TRBD1 matching 7 bases. With V trimmed by 4 bases and J by 2 bases, 3 bases remained unmatched. The length of the CDR3 is 13 residues. Germline values: CDR1 SQVTM, CDR2 ANQGSEA. The CDR3: CSVGGQVTDTQYF. The CDR3 DNA is TGCAGCGTTGGAGGACAGGTCACAGATACGCAGTATTTT.

The gene calls are TRBV7-2 and TRBJ1-4; D remains ambiguous. Trimming cost V 1 base and J 7 bases, with 7 bases left between them. CDR1 and CDR2 from the germline V gene are SGHTA and FQGNSA. The CDR3 sequence is 13 residues long. The CDR3 region is CASSLERGEKLFF. The DNA of the CDR3 is TGTGCCAGCAGCTTAGAGCGGGGTGAAAAACTGTTTTTT.

The V gene is TRBV10-2, the J gene TRBJ2-3; tentative D call: TRBD1 (5 bases). The CDR3 runs 16 residues. With 8 bases removed from V and 0 bases from J, the gap between germline ends came to 18 bases. The germline gives CDR1 WSHSY, CDR2 SAAADI. The CDR3 DNA sequence: TGCGCCAGCGCCTTTCGACAGAGAGCTAGCACAGATACGCAGTATTTT. As protein: CASAFRQRASTDTQYF.

V is TRBV2 and J is TRBJ2-7; tentatively, D is TRBD1 (5 bases). V was shortened by 8 bases and J by 4 bases, with 15 bases between the two germline ends. Germline-derived CDR1 and CDR2 are SNHLY and FYNNEI. The CDR3 sequence is 13 residues long. The CDR3 DNA follows: TGTGCCAGCTTGGGCAGGGATCGGTACGAGCAGTACTTC. Its protein product is CASLGRDRYEQYF.